This TCR beta chain was captured by sequencing in a study of tumor-infiltrating lymphocytes in primary liver carcinoma. Study context: Productive TCRbeta reads per sample were roughly 3.65 to 8 million, not differing by tissue. Study-wide results and limits: A significantly higher top-250-clone fraction was found in tumors than in blood (p = 0.039). No comparison of CD4+ and CD8+ repertoires was made, since the samples were bulk unsorted. Tumor region pairs showed greater overlap than either tumor-adjacent or tumor-blood pairs did.

A constant-region primer primed TCR beta cDNA synthesis from 400 to 550 ng of total RNA. The TCR beta library was amplified through three nested multiplex PCR rounds in a modified ARM-PCR procedure. TRBV1-TRBV30 forward primers and a C-beta reverse primer were used in the first two PCR rounds, which each ran for about 9 cycles. TCRdb reanalysed the multiplex PCR reads using MiXCR and keeps one entry per CDR3 protein. The sample has 190,000 or so distinct CDR3 sequences; around 60% are singletons. The CDR3 runs 17 residues. Germline CDR1 reads SGHAT; CDR2 reads FQDESV (reference sequence). For blood RNA, unsorted whole blood served as the source, and germline DNA was extracted too. In the case of this clonotype: Antigen unknown. The junction differs from germline at one of its ends, possibly a read error.

The rearrangement links TRBV11-1 to TRBJ2-7; 9 positions match TRBD2. Sequenced input: peripheral blood. The source of this sequence is an older woman with primary liver carcinoma and hepatitis B virus infection. For the CDR3, the DNA is TGTGCCAGCAGCTTGGAAGGACTAGCGCGAAAGGCCTACAAGCAGCACTTC. Protein: CASSLEGLARKAYKQHF.